The 20 T cell receptor beta chains below come from one sample, sequenced in a study of blood T cell repertoires in COVID-19. TCRdb keeps only in-frame clones here, not all; method: immunoSEQ multiplex PCR. Of some 150,000 clones listed, under 90% are singletons. Sample: peripheral blood. The receptors come from a human donor in a cohort sampled during active COVID-19.

This chain uses TRBV6-5 with TRBJ2-1, with a weak D call TRBD1 (6 bases). The germline V and J ends were trimmed by 0 bases and 10 bases, with 13 bases remaining between them. CDR3 length: 14 residues. The germline V gene encodes CDR1 MNHEY and CDR2 SVGAGI. The CDR3 loop reads CASSYSNPGQEQFF. The CDR3 region has the DNA TGTGCCAGCAGTTACTCGAATCCCGGACAGGAGCAGTTCTTC.

CDR3 in DNA: TGTGCCAGTTACGACACTGGCTATGGCTACACCTTC. Protein: CASYDTGYGYTF. The chain links TRBV19 to TRBJ1-2; unclear D gene. The ends were cut back, 8 bases at V and 4 bases at J, with 11 bases in the middle. Germline V CDR1 and CDR2: LNHDA, SQIVND (reference sequence). The CDR3 runs to 12 residues.

The V and J genes are TRBV6-2 or TRBV6-3 and TRBJ2-2, with TRBD1 matching 8 bases. CDR1 and CDR2 from the germline V gene are MNHEY and SVGEGT. The CDR3 runs 16 residues. Trimming removed 5 bases from V and 3 bases from J; junction bases left unmatched: 8. This chain's CDR3 is CASSRRQGSYTGELFF. The CDR3 bases are TGTGCCAGCAGTAGACGACAGGGGAGTTACACCGGGGAGCTGTTTTTT.

This clone was found once. The chain combines TRBV4-1 with TRBJ2-3; 10 positions agree with TRBD2. Germline CDR1 is MGHRA and CDR2 is YSYEKL. V lost 0 bases and J lost 3; bases outside the gene matches: 15. The CDR3 covers 20 residues. CDR3 region: CASSQEFRGGAGGVTDTQYF. The CDR3 coding sequence is TGCGCCAGCAGCCAAGAGTTCCGGGGCGGAGCGGGGGGGGTGACAGATACGCAGTATTTT.

The rearrangement joins TRBV6-5 to TRBJ1-2, with TRBD1 matching over 9 bases. The CDR3 consists of 14 residues. Unmatched junction bases numbered 6, after V lost 6 bases and J lost 4 bases. Germline CDR1 and CDR2: MNHEY and SVGAGI. The CDR3 coding sequence is TGTGCCAGCAGAGTGGACAGGGGCACCTATGGCTACACCTTC. Residues: CASRVDRGTYGYTF.

The chain recombines TRBV28 with TRBJ1-3; 8 bases map to TRBD1. The CDR3 length is 15 residues. The J segment lost 0 bases and the V segment lost 6 bases, leaving 4 bases of the junction unmatched. From germline, CDR1 is MDHEN and CDR2 SYDVKM. For the CDR3, the DNA is TGTGCCAGCAGAAACCAGGGGGCCTCTGGAAACACCATATATTTT. This translates into CASRNQGASGNTIYF.

The V and J genes are TRBV9 and TRBJ1-2, with D possibly matching TRBD1 (6 bases). Trimming removed 4 bases at V and 0 bases at J, with 13 bases between. The CDR3 contains 15 residues. Germline V gene data show CDR1 as SGDLS and CDR2 as YYNGEE. The DNA of the CDR3 is TGTGCCAGCAGCCTTGGGGGACATACTAACTATGGCTACACCTTC. Its translation is CASSLGGHTNYGYTF.

The chain is built from TRBV9 and TRBJ2-3; TRBD2 agrees at 9 bases. The CDR3 extends over 15 amino acids. Germline V gene sequence: CDR1 SGDLS, CDR2 YYNGEE. The junction had 7 bases not matched to a gene; V was cut back by 3 bases and J by 5 bases. The CDR3 coding sequence is TGTGCCAGCAGCGGTGGAGCGGGGGGAGGAGATACGCAGTATTTT. The encoded protein is CASSGGAGGGDTQYF.

In this sample, this clone turned up a few times. The chain carries TRBV11-2 and TRBJ1-2; 10 bases are shared with TRBD1. The CDR3 is made up of 13 amino acids. V lost 5 bases and J lost 8; bases outside the gene matches: 5. From germline, CDR1 is SGHAT and CDR2 FQNNGV. This CDR3 is CASSRTGGKGYTF. The CDR3 DNA follows: TGTGCCAGCAGCCGGACAGGGGGTAAAGGCTACACCTTC.

This rearrangement joins TRBV29-1 to TRBJ2-2, with a possible D match to TRBD1 (6 bases). The germline CDR1 and CDR2 sequences are SQVTM and ANQGSEA. V was clipped by 2 bases and J by 4 bases, with 11 bases between them. The CDR3 consists of 14 residues. Here the CDR3 reads CSVERGRGTGELFF. CDR3 nucleotide sequence: TGCAGCGTTGAAAGGGGCAGGGGCACCGGGGAGCTGTTTTTT.

This clone has a handful of counts. The rearrangement joins TRBV7-6 to TRBJ1-6; tentative D call: TRBD1 (6 bases). Trimming removed 5 bases at V and 7 bases at J, with 15 bases between. Germline CDR1 is SGHVS and CDR2 is FNYEAQ. The CDR3 is 15 residues long. As DNA, the CDR3 is TGTGCCAGCAGCCTGACAGGCGGATCGAATTCACCCCTCCACTTT. Translation: CASSLTGGSNSPLHF.

The CDR3 nucleotides read TGTGCCAGCAGCGCCTCCGGGACTCAAGGGGAGACCCAGTACTTC. It encodes CASSASGTQGETQYF. The J gene is TRBJ2-5, the V gene TRBV7-2, with D tentatively TRBD2 (6 bases). The ends were cut back, 5 bases at V and 5 bases at J, with 18 bases in the middle. The V gene's germline CDR1 is SGHTA and CDR2 FQGNSA. The CDR3 loop spans 15 amino acids.

The chain employs TRBV5-1 and TRBJ1-4; 9 bases line up with TRBD1. CDR3 length equals 14 residues. With 3 bases clipped from V and 4 bases from J, the junction kept 1 base outside the gene matches. Germline V lookup: CDR1 SGHRS, CDR2 YFSETQ. Here the CDR3 reads CASSWDRDNEKLFF. CDR3 bases: TGCGCCAGCAGCTGGGACAGGGATAATGAAAAACTGTTTTTT. The variable domain in full, completed from reference TRBV5-1 and TRBJ1-4, reads KAGVTQTPRYLIKTRGQQVTLSCSPISGHRSVSWYQQTPGQGLQFLFEYFSETQRNKGNFPGRFSGRQFSNSRSEMNVSTLELGDSALYLCASSWDRDNEKLFFGSGTQLSVL.

The V call is TRBV25-1, the J call TRBJ1-3, with D maybe TRBD1 (6 bases). Germline assignment: CDR1 MGHDK and CDR2 SYGVNS. V gave up 4 bases and J gave up 0 bases, with 13 bases separating them. This CDR3 region has 16 residues. In nucleotides, the CDR3 is TGTGCCAGCAGTGGACGACAGGCCAGCTCTGGAAACACCATATATTTT. Protein: CASSGRQASSGNTIYF.

The chain has TRBV7-2 and TRBJ2-1; 13 positions agree with TRBD2. After removal of 2 bases from V and 1 base from J, the junction contained 5 bases not matched to a gene. This CDR3 has 18 amino acids. Germline V gene data show CDR1 as SGHTA and CDR2 as FQGNSA. The CDR3 sequence is CASSLTSGGALSYNEQFF. In DNA, the CDR3 is TGTGCCAGCAGCTTAACTAGCGGGGGGGCTTTATCCTACAATGAGCAGTTCTTC.

The chain carries TRBV15 and TRBJ1-5, with 8 bases identical to TRBD1. The V gene end was trimmed by 7 bases and the J gene end by 4 bases; junction bases not matched to a gene: 15. CDR3 length: 17 amino acids. The germline CDR1 and CDR2 sequences are LNHNV and YYDKDF (reference sequence). As DNA, the CDR3 is TGTGCCACCACCACAGGGGGAAGCCTTATAGCAAATCAGCCCCAGCATTTT. Its translation is CATTTGGSLIANQPQHF.

In nucleotides, the CDR3 is TGTGCCGCTTGGGACAGGCCCACTGAAGCTTTCTTT. Translated, it gives CAAWDRPTEAFF. The chain combines TRBV18 with TRBJ1-1; 8 bases are a match to TRBD1. The CDR3 contains 12 residues. Germline V gives CDR1 KGHSH, CDR2 LQKENI. The junction had 6 bases not matched to a gene; V was cut back by 11 bases and J by 4 bases. Variable domain in full (rest from reference TRBV18 and TRBJ1-1): NAGVMQNPRHLVRRRGQEARLRCSPMKGHSHVYWYRQLPEEGLKFMVYLQKENIIDESGMPKERFSAEFPKEGPSILRIQQVVRGDSAAYFCAAWDRPTEAFFGQGTRLTVV.

The rearrangement links TRBV3-1 (or the pseudogene TRBV3-2) to TRBJ2-2; 9 bases agree with TRBD1. CDR3 size: 16 residues. V shed 3 bases and J 3 bases; nucleotides not matched to a gene: 5. Germline CDR1 and CDR2: LGHDT and YNNKEL (reference sequence). CDR3: CASSQQRTGDTGELFF. For the CDR3, the DNA is TGTGCCAGCAGCCAGCAGCGGACAGGGGACACCGGGGAGCTGTTTTTT.

This sequence joins TRBV12-3 or TRBV12-4 and TRBJ1-6, with no clear D. The CDR3 spans 12 residues. Trimming took off 1 base at V and 12 bases at J, with 7 bases between the two ends. The CDR3 sequence: CASSLEGGPLHF. The CDR3 nucleotides are TGTGCCAGCAGTTTAGAGGGAGGACCCCTCCACTTT.

The V gene is TRBV6-6, the J gene TRBJ1-1, with a weak D call TRBD1 (6 bases). Germline CDR1 is MNHNY and CDR2 is SVGAGI (reference sequence). This CDR3 is 14 amino acids long. V dropped 6 bases and J dropped 1 base, with 12 bases sitting between them. The CDR3 sequence: CASSNRAPNTEAFF. CDR3 DNA: TGTGCCAGCAGCAACAGGGCACCGAACACTGAAGCTTTCTTT.